This T cell receptor beta chain was identified in a study of T-cell memory formation after mild COVID-19. General study findings and limits: The CD4+ clones that contracted clustered mainly within CM and EM, and the CD8+ clones concentrated in EMRA.

This clonotype was recorded a few times. The antigen is unknown. TCRdb analysed the 5' RACE reads with MiXCR anew, one entry per CDR3 protein. The table records hundreds of thousands of distinct CDR3 sequences, approximately 15% of them present only once. Trimming took 5 bases from V and 2 from J, leaving 11 bases between them. CDR1 SGHTA and CDR2 FQGTGA come from the germline V gene. There are 14 residues in the CDR3. The source material was PBMCs or a T cell subset sorted from them (not recorded which). This TCR was recovered from a man younger than 35 who had mild COVID-19 (a few samples of this study predate the infection). Cell type and time point are not known. The rearrangement uses TRBV7-3 and TRBJ2-3; D is unclear. CDR3 protein: CASSQTSDTDTQYF. DNA of the CDR3: TGTGCCAGCAGCCAAACCTCTGACACAGATACGCAGTATTTT.